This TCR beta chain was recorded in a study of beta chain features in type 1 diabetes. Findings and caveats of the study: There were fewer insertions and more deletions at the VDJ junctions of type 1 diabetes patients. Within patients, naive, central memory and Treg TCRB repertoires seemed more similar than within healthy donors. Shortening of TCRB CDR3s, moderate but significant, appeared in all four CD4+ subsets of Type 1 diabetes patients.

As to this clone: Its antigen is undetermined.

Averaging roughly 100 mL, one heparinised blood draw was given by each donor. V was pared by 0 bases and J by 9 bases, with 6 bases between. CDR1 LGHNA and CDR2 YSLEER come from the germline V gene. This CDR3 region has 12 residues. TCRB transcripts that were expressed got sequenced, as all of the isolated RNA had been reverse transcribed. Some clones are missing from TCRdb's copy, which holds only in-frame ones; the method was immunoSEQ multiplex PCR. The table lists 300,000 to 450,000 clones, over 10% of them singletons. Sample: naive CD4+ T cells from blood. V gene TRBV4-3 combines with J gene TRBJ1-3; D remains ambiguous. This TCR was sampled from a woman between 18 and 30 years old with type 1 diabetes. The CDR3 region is CASSQDRVTIYF. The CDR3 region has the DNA TGCGCCAGCAGCCAAGATCGCGTCACCATATATTTT.